This note documents a single T cell receptor (beta chain) sequence. This CDR3 is 12 amino acids long. Germline V CDR1 and CDR2: SGHVS, FNYEAQ. The V and J ends lost 2 bases and 5 bases respectively, with 5 bases between them. The data derive from a study of T cells in tumors after PD-1 blockade. The repertoire was sequenced with immunoSEQ multiplex PCR; TCRdb's copy has only in-frame clones and lacks some. The profile shows 15,000 or so clones, over 70% of them singletons. The genes are TRBV7-6 and TRBJ2-3; D unclear. This clonotype was obtained from a human donor with basal cell carcinoma. The material sequenced was PBMCs, taken after anti-PD-1 treatment. DNA of the CDR3: TGTGCCAGCAGCTTACAGCGAGATACGCAGTATTTT. Its translation: CASSLQRDTQYF. The full variable domain, its missing parts supplied by reference TRBV7-6 and TRBJ2-3, is GAGVSQSPRYKVTKRGQDVALRCDPISGHVSLYWYRQALGQGPEFLTYFNYEAQQDKSGLPNDRFSAERPEGSISTLTIQRTEQRDSAMYRCASSLQRDTQYFGPGTRLTVL.